Listed here is a single TCR beta chain. Between the trimmed V and J ends, which lost 8 bases and 7 bases, there was a span of 9 bases. Germline lookup yields CDR1 MDHEN and CDR2 SYDVKM. The CDR3 contains 12 residues. TCRdb re-derived calls from the RT-PCR reads in MiXCR, one entry per CDR3 protein. Seen here are more than 600,000 distinct CDR3 sequences, more than 13% observed once, and the top ten hold about 3.6%. This clonotype was sampled from a female donor in good health, serving as a healthy control. The chain combines TRBV28 with TRBJ2-6, with no clear D. Sequencing was done on a sample of memory CD4+ T cells from blood. The CDR3 region has the DNA TGTGCCAGCGACCTAAGAGCCAACGTCCTGACTTTC. Protein: CASDLRANVLTF.